The 29 T cell receptor beta chains below come from one sample, sequenced in a study of human T cells and chemical hapten exposure. TCRdb re-derived calls from the RACE reads in MiXCR, one entry per CDR3 protein. The sample includes some 96,000 distinct CDR3 sequences, 9.3% of them seen just once. Documented time point: patch test 2, 6 weeks after DPC sensitization. Treatment: therapeutic diphenylcyclopropenone sensitization with weekly scalp DPC. Sequencing was performed on whole blood, taken in connection with sensitization to the hapten diphenylcyclopropenone (DPC). The receptors come from a woman aged 40 to 55 with alopecia areata. Some clones in this sample may be carry-over from other donors' samples.

This clonotype was picked up many times. The gene calls are TRBV20-1 and TRBJ1-1; 9 positions agree with TRBD1. The CDR3 length is 13 residues. Germline V gives CDR1 DFQATT, CDR2 SNEGSKA (reference sequence). The V gene end was trimmed by 2 bases and the J gene end by 7 bases; junction bases not matched to a gene: 5. CDR3 residues: CSARWGQGSEAFF. DNA for the CDR3: TGCAGTGCTAGATGGGGACAGGGCAGTGAAGCTTTCTTT.

A few counts support this clonotype. The V gene is TRBV6-2 or TRBV6-3, the J gene TRBJ2-3, with TRBD1 matching over 7 bases. This CDR3 is 16 amino acids long. From germline, CDR1 is MNHEY and CDR2 SVGEGT. V trimming: 5 bases; J trimming: 1 base; junction bases outside the gene matches: 9. The CDR3 bases are TGTGCCAGCAGTCGCGCCGGGACAGCCCGCACAGATACGCAGTATTTT. Amino acid sequence: CASSRAGTARTDTQYF.

This clonotype has at least ten counts. The chain couples TRBV28 to TRBJ2-1; weak D call: TRBD2 (5 bases). The germline V gene has CDR1 MDHEN and CDR2 SYDVKM. The CDR3 length is 10 residues. DNA for the CDR3: TGTGCGAGCCGGGGAAATGAGCAGTTCTTC. Translating it yields CASRGNEQFF.

This clonotype was observed a handful of times. The chain employs TRBV3-1 and TRBJ1-1, with 9 positions matching TRBD1. This CDR3 has 14 residues. Germline V gene lookup returns CDR1 LGHDT and CDR2 YNNKEL (reference sequence). V was clipped by 4 bases and J by 2 bases; unmatched bases: 2. The CDR3 here is CASSRGQGNTEAFF. CDR3 bases: TGTGCCAGCAGCCGGGGACAGGGAAACACTGAAGCTTTCTTT.

This chain uses TRBV19 with TRBJ2-2; the D is unclear. Germline V gene data show CDR1 as LNHDA and CDR2 as SQIVND (reference sequence). CDR3 size: 17 residues. V was clipped by 11 bases and J by 4 bases, with 26 bases between them. The CDR3 loop reads CASLPLGWQPSTGELFF. Written as DNA, the CDR3 is TGTGCCTCCCTCCCTTTGGGTTGGCAGCCGAGCACCGGGGAGCTGTTTTTT.

This chain uses TRBV7-9 with TRBJ1-1; TRBD1 agrees at 9 bases. Looked up from germline, CDR1 is SEHNR and CDR2 is FQNEAQ (reference sequence). The CDR3 runs to 15 residues. The ends lost 6 bases at V and 5 bases at J; junction bases unmatched: 10. The CDR3 loop reads CASRLLQGAITEAFF. The CDR3, as DNA: TGTGCCAGCAGGCTTCTACAGGGGGCGATTACTGAAGCTTTCTTT.

The CDR3 protein is CASSSPGSIPDEQFF. CDR3 sequence (DNA): TGTGCCAGCTCATCCCCGGGCAGTATCCCCGATGAGCAGTTCTTC. The rearrangement uses TRBV18 and TRBJ2-1; unclear D gene. Germline V CDR1 and CDR2: KGHSH, LQKENI. The CDR3 totals 15 residues. V gave up 5 bases and J gave up 8 bases, with 19 bases separating them.

This clonotype was counted between two and nine times. This chain connects TRBV28 to TRBJ2-1, with D unclear. Germline V gene lookup returns CDR1 MDHEN and CDR2 SYDVKM. Trimming removed 6 bases from V and 5 bases from J, with 20 bases in between. The CDR3 has 16 residues. This CDR3 is CASRQLFAVGNNEQFF. Written as DNA, the CDR3 is TGTGCCAGCAGACAACTCTTCGCAGTGGGCAACAATGAGCAGTTCTTC.

This clonotype has at least ten counts. The rearrangement uses TRBV7-9 and TRBJ2-7; 9 nucleotides agree with TRBD2. The CDR3 spans 17 residues. The V gene end was trimmed by 5 bases and the J gene end by 4 bases; junction bases not matched to a gene: 15. The V gene's germline CDR1 is SEHNR and CDR2 FQNEAQ (reference sequence). DNA of the CDR3: TGTGCCAGCAGCCTTGAGACAAGGGGGCTAGCGGGATACGAGCAGTACTTC. This encodes CASSLETRGLAGYEQYF.

The chain carries TRBV6-5 and TRBJ2-5; 9 bases map to TRBD1. The J segment lost 3 bases and the V segment lost 7 bases, leaving 3 bases of the junction unmatched. CDR3 length: 13 amino acids. The germline V gene has CDR1 MNHEY and CDR2 SVGAGI. The CDR3 here is CASTGTGKETQYF. The CDR3 DNA reads TGTGCCAGCACTGGGACAGGGAAAGAGACCCAGTACTTC.

Concerning this clonotype itself: This may be a read error: a much more frequent sequence differs by one nucleotide. The chain combines TRBV6-2 or TRBV6-3 with TRBJ1-4, with D unresolved. Germline V gene sequence: CDR1 MNHEY, CDR2 SVGEGT. This CDR3 is built from 16 residues. The ends were cut back, 10 bases at V and 8 bases at J, with 26 bases in the middle. CDR3 in DNA: TGTGCCAACAGCCCCGCTGGGCGCCTCAAGGGAGAAAAACTGTTTTTT. As protein: CANSPAGRLKGEKLFF.

This clonotype was counted only a few times. The rearrangement joins TRBV28 to TRBJ2-2; D assignment may be TRBD1 or TRBD2 (5 bases each). Per the germline V gene, CDR1 is MDHEN and CDR2 is SYDVKM. Trimming removed 3 bases at V and 9 bases at J, with 14 bases between. The CDR3 covers 14 residues. The CDR3 loop reads CASSLGAGMRELFF. CDR3 nucleotide sequence: TGTGCCAGCAGTTTGGGAGCAGGGATGCGGGAGCTGTTTTTT.

This clonotype was recorded many times. This sequence joins TRBV27 and TRBJ2-6; no clear D. CDR1 is MNHEY, CDR2 SMNVEV, per germline (reference sequence). The CDR3 length is 13 residues. Trimming shortened V by 5 bases and J by 4 bases, and 6 bases separated the two germline ends. CDR3 in DNA: TGTGCCAGCAGTCAACAGGGGGCCAACGTCCTGACTTTC. As protein: CASSQQGANVLTF.

This clonotype showed up just a few times. This chain links TRBV15 with TRBJ1-4; 9 bases align to TRBD1. CDR3 length equals 17 residues. Germline V gene lookup returns CDR1 LNHNV and CDR2 YYDKDF (reference sequence). V gave up 0 bases and J gave up 3 bases; unmatched junction bases: 5. DNA of the CDR3: TGTGCCACCAGCAGAGATCGGGGACAGGGATCTAATGAAAAACTGTTTTTT. This translates into CATSRDRGQGSNEKLFF. Supplemented by reference TRBV15 and TRBJ1-4, the full variable domain reads DAMVIQNPRYQVTQFGKPVTLSCSQTLNHNVMYWYQQKSSQAPKLLFHYYDKDFNNEADTPDNFQSRRPNTSFCFLDIRSPGLGDTAMYLCATSRDRGQGSNEKLFFGSGTQLSVL.

V and J are TRBV11-3 and TRBJ2-1; perhaps D is TRBD1 or TRBD2 (5 bases each). Germline V CDR1 and CDR2: SGHNT, YENEEA. This CDR3 has 16 residues. Trimming shortened V by 0 bases and J by 2 bases, and 11 bases separated the two germline ends. The CDR3: CASSLDPGPTYNEQFF. CDR3 nucleotide sequence: TGTGCCAGCAGCTTAGATCCGGGACCTACCTACAATGAGCAGTTCTTC.

Only a few counts were recorded for this clonotype. The chain carries TRBV7-9 and TRBJ1-1; TRBD1 might be the D (6 bases). Germline CDR1 SEHNR, CDR2 FQNEAQ (reference sequence). The CDR3 has 14 amino acids. Trimming left V 2 bases short and J 0 bases short, with 7 bases between. The chain's CDR3 is CASSLRQVNTEAFF. CDR3 in DNA: TGTGCCAGCAGCTTACGACAGGTGAACACTGAAGCTTTCTTT.

This clonotype has a count of ten or more. The chain employs TRBV11-2 and TRBJ1-6; a possible D gene is TRBD1 (5 bases). Germline CDR1 reads SGHAT; CDR2 reads FQNNGV. The CDR3 has 17 amino acids. The V end was cut by 4 bases, the J end by 0 bases, with 13 bases between. This chain's CDR3 is CASSSNRWSSYNSPLHF. CDR3 nucleotides: TGTGCCAGCAGCTCAAACAGGTGGAGCTCCTATAATTCACCCCTCCACTTT.

This chain uses TRBV29-1 with TRBJ2-7; D could derive from TRBD1 or TRBD2 (7 bases each). Germline V gene lookup returns CDR1 SQVTM and CDR2 ANQGSEA. The CDR3 runs 11 residues. V lost 7 bases, J lost 7 bases, and 14 bases lay in between. This CDR3 is CSAGGVEEQYF. In DNA, the CDR3 is TGCAGCGCAGGGGGGGTAGAAGAGCAGTACTTC.

This clonotype was seen repeatedly, ten times or more. This rearrangement joins TRBV10-3 to TRBJ2-7, with 11 bases matching TRBD2. CDR1 is ENHRY, CDR2 SYGVKD, per germline. V was clipped by 8 bases and J by 6 bases; unmatched bases: 15. The length of the CDR3 is 16 residues. CDR3 nucleotides: TGTGCCATCTCTGGTAGCGGGAGGGCCGTTCGCGGCGAGCAGTACTTC. This gives the protein CAISGSGRAVRGEQYF.

This clonotype has just a few counts. The chain carries TRBV12-3 or TRBV12-4 and TRBJ1-5; 7 bases are shared with TRBD1. Trimming removed 8 bases from V and 7 bases from J; junction bases left unmatched: 8. The CDR3 sequence is 13 residues long. Here the CDR3 reads CASGVGGGQPQHF. CDR3 bases: TGTGCCAGCGGTGTAGGGGGCGGACAGCCCCAGCATTTT.

This clonotype has only a few counts. The chain uses TRBV6-5 and TRBJ2-7, with 10 bases lining up with TRBD2. This CDR3 has 15 residues. After removal of 4 bases from V and 2 bases from J, the junction contained 5 bases not matched to a gene. Germline values: CDR1 MNHEY, CDR2 SVGAGI. The CDR3 protein is CASSFVLAGTYEQYF. DNA for the CDR3: TGTGCCAGCAGTTTTGTACTAGCGGGAACCTACGAGCAGTACTTC.

There are a few counts of this clonotype. The rearrangement uses TRBV27 and TRBJ2-7; D might be TRBD1 (5 bases). Germline values: CDR1 MNHEY, CDR2 SMNVEV (reference sequence). The CDR3 has 14 residues. Trimming took 6 bases from V and 2 from J, leaving 14 bases between them. This chain's CDR3 is CASRRLGATYEQYF. CDR3 DNA: TGTGCCAGCAGGAGACTTGGGGCCACCTACGAGCAGTACTTC.

This clonotype was observed a few times. This chain uses TRBV3-1 with TRBJ2-7; possible D gene TRBD2, 5 bases. This CDR3 contains 13 residues. In germline, CDR1 is LGHDT, CDR2 YNNKEL (reference sequence). Trimming pared 4 bases from V and 2 bases from J, leaving 9 bases between. The CDR3 loop reads CASSRGLTYEQYF. The CDR3 DNA sequence: TGTGCCAGCAGCCGAGGACTGACCTACGAGCAGTACTTC.

This clonotype was recorded at least ten times. This chain joins TRBV11-2 and TRBJ2-1, with 8 bases that match TRBD1. The V gene's germline CDR1 is SGHAT and CDR2 FQNNGV. V was pared by 5 bases and J by 0 bases, with 6 bases of the junction left unmatched. This CDR3 comprises 16 residues. The CDR3 bases are TGTGCCAGCAGCCCTCGACAGGGGACCTCCTACAATGAGCAGTTCTTC. This codes for CASSPRQGTSYNEQFF.

This clonotype was observed many times. The rearrangement uses TRBV6-2 or TRBV6-3 and TRBJ2-5; D call uncertain. CDR3 length: 11 amino acids. V gave up 5 bases and J gave up 7 bases, with 8 bases separating them. CDR1 MNHEY and CDR2 SVGEGT come from the germline V gene. The CDR3 DNA reads TGTGCCAGCAGTCCCCTAGGGACCCAGTACTTC. Translated, it gives CASSPLGTQYF.

This clonotype was seen at least ten times. The chain joins TRBV28 to TRBJ2-7; a possible D gene is TRBD1 (6 bases). The CDR3 runs to 12 residues. Germline V gives CDR1 MDHEN, CDR2 SYDVKM. Deletions cut 7 bases from V and 3 bases from J, with 10 bases between. The CDR3 region is CASTRQDYEQYF. In nucleotides, the CDR3 is TGTGCCAGCACCCGACAGGACTACGAGCAGTACTTC.

The chain has TRBV28 and TRBJ2-1; D is uncertain. Germline V CDR1 and CDR2: MDHEN, SYDVKM. Trimming removed 2 bases from V and 10 bases from J, with 9 bases in between. The CDR3 spans 12 residues. CDR3: CASSLNFGEQFF. For the CDR3, the DNA is TGTGCCAGCAGTTTAAATTTCGGGGAGCAGTTCTTC.

This clonotype has at least ten counts. The V gene is TRBV25-1, the J gene TRBJ2-3; no firm D call. The CDR3 is 13 residues long. Deletions cut 3 bases from V and 9 bases from J, with 13 bases between. Germline V lookup: CDR1 MGHDK, CDR2 SYGVNS. The CDR3 here is CASSESDSDTQYF. In DNA form, the CDR3 reads TGTGCCAGCAGTGAGTCCGATAGTGACACGCAGTATTTT.

This clonotype has a count of ten or more. Here the CDR3 reads CASQGLALHSGANVLTF. The CDR3 bases are TGTGCCAGCCAGGGACTAGCGCTCCACTCTGGGGCCAACGTCCTGACTTTC. V and J are TRBV6-6 and TRBJ2-6, with TRBD2 matching over 10 bases. Germline lookup yields CDR1 MNHNY and CDR2 SVGAGI (reference sequence). CDR3 size: 17 residues. V trimming: 8 bases; J trimming: 0 bases; junction bases outside the gene matches: 7.